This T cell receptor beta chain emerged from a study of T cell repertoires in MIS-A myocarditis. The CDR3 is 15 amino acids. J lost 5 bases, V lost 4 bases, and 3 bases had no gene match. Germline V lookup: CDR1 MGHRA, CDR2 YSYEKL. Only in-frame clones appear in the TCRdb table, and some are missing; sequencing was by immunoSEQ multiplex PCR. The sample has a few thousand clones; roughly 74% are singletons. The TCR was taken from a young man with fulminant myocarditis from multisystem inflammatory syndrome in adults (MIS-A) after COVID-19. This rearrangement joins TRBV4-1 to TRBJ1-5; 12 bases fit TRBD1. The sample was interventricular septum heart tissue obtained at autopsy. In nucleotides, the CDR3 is TGCGCCAGCAGCCCGGGACAGGGGGCCGATCAGCCCCAGCATTTT. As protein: CASSPGQGADQPQHF.